This TCR beta chain was recovered during a study of CD8+ T cells in alopecia areata. Notes on the study in general: On tofacitinib, scalp clonality and expanded CD8+ clones among top 100 fell significantly.

As the sequencing template, cDNA was produced by extracting RNA and reverse transcribing it. The data were produced by immunoSEQ multiplex PCR, yet TCRdb's version contains in-frame clones alone and is incomplete. The data contain under 250,000 clones, approximately 65% of them seen just once; the ten biggest clones take up 0.95% to 1.5%. A remark on this clone: Antigen: not known.

Treatment given: oral pan-JAK inhibitor, 5-10 mg twice daily. This sample comprised CD4+ T cells sorted from blood, obtained at approximately week 44, from a patient treated with tofacitinib. This clonotype originated in a human donor with alopecia areata.

CDR3 DNA: TGTGCCAGCAGGGGAGCGGGAGAGACCCAGTACTTC. Its protein product is CASRGAGETQYF. V gene TRBV11-2 combines with J gene TRBJ2-5, with D perhaps TRBD2 (6 bases). Germline assignment: CDR1 SGHAT and CDR2 FQNNGV. V lost 6 bases, J lost 4 bases, and 9 bases lay in between. The CDR3 is 12 amino acids.